This TCR beta chain was identified during a study of CD8 T cells in ankylosing spondylitis (TCRdb year 2017). Looking at the study overall: T cell receptor beta repertoires were profiled in healthy donors and ankylosing spondylitis patients so that disease-linked TCR variants could be found. The whole study cohort included 108 healthy donors and 25 or so ankylosing spondylitis patients. Peripheral blood samples were taken, and synovial fluid was additionally collected from ankylosing spondylitis patients.

TCRdb lists the instrument as Illumina HiSeq 2500. Quantitative 5'-RACE with molecular barcodes was used to prepare TCR beta libraries. The study's own analysis went as follows. A new computational method, built on a probabilistic model of VDJ rearrangement, was used to identify disease-linked TCR variants. Using fastp trimming at Q25 and MiXCR clonotype assembly, TCRdb reanalyzed the public sequencing data and kept in-frame beta chains. Every entry covers one CDR3 protein and lists the most common genes and DNA from its rows. TCRdb's processing, not the study's, gives the V and J calls here. The sample table holds approximately 240,000 distinct CDR3 sequences, of which 20% to 30% were seen once. Around 0.64% of the sample is taken by the ten largest. A remark on this clonotype: Its cognate antigen has yet to be identified. Base qualities are not recorded, but no much larger clone differs from it by a single base.

Here is what the overall study found, with its caveats: Some motif variants had previously been reported in the synovial fluid and blood of reactive arthritis patients, which suggests shared mechanisms of disease initiation. The disease-linked clones showed a CD8+ phenotype and occurred at relatively low frequencies in peripheral blood. A TCR beta motif made up of several highly homologous amino acid variants appeared to be characteristic of blood from ankylosing spondylitis patients. According to the report, matched synovial fluid samples from ankylosing spondylitis patients were significantly enriched for the disease-linked clones.

The TCR comes from a male donor with ankylosing spondylitis or in good health (not recorded which). The sample taken for sequencing was blood, either unsorted or a sorted T cell fraction (not recorded which).

The nucleotide sequence is given as TGTGCCAGCAGCATCAGCGGGGGGGCCTTTGGTGAGCAGTTCTTC. The resulting protein is CASSISGGAFGEQFF. Recombination connected TRBV7-8 to TRBJ2-1; 10 middle bases align to TRBD2. The germline V gene yields SGHVS for CDR1 and FQNEAQ for CDR2. The CDR3 numbers 15 residues from cysteine through phenylalanine. Of the read, only the CDR3 DNA is kept; its 45 bases are in frame from base 1. For this chain, trimming is 5 bases at the V end and 9 bases at the J end, and the number of junction bases without a gene match is 10.